This T cell receptor beta chain was identified during a study of cytomegalovirus exposure and HLA in healthy donors. Study-level points and caveats: In a later analysis, at a false discovery rate of 0.05, roughly 18,000 TCR beta sequences were associated with HLA alleles.

J was trimmed by 2 bases and V by 6 bases; bases with no gene match: 4. Per germline, CDR1 SNHLY and CDR2 FYNNEI. This CDR3 has 14 residues. 13 Jbeta primers and 60 Vbeta primers were used for the PCR. Repertoires were generated with immunoSEQ multiplex PCR, while TCRdb's copy carries only in-frame clones and drops some. The sample lists around 130,000 clones; over 70% were seen once. Remarks on this clone: Its antigen is unidentified.

The TCR originated in a woman aged 40 to 50 in good health and CMV-seropositive. V and J are TRBV2 and TRBJ2-7, with TRBD1 matching 10 bases. The sample was PBMCs. The CDR3 region is CASRGQGRTYEQYF. The CDR3 nucleotides are TGTGCCAGCAGGGGACAGGGGCGTACCTACGAGCAGTACTTC.